This T cell receptor beta chain was identified in a study of blood T cell repertoires in COVID-19 (dated by TCRdb to the early 2020s). Turning to the overall study: Samples from collaborators originated in the United States, Italy and Spain and spanned both the acute and convalescent phases of COVID-19. The prospective study material was composed of cDNA or gDNA derived from T cells, B-cell-depleted T cells, or PBMCs. Deeply sampled blood TCRbeta repertoires from subjects exposed to, actively infected with, or recovered from COVID-19 were included in the dataset. The repertoires were released in a freely available public database intended as a resource for research on the immune response to SARS-CoV-2. The samples were drawn from two sources: the first 160 participants of the ongoing ImmuneRACE study, and fewer than 1,500 subjects contributed by 6 global collaborators. Nearly every sample came with metadata listing a de-identified subject ID, COVID-19 status, age in years and sex. Where available, HLA class I and class II types were obtained from metadata supplied by the sample provider rather than from assay-based typing.

TCRbeta CDR3 regions were amplified from genomic DNA by means of the immunoSEQ Assay, a bias-controlled multiplex PCR. The study's own analysis went as follows. Within the assay, amplification of reference gene primers was used to estimate how many nucleated cells each sample contained. Sequence reads were collapsed and filtered to measure the absolute abundance of every unique TCRbeta CDR3 rearrangement. For each sample, productive Simpson clonality was calculated as the square root of Simpson's diversity index over productive rearrangements. In its TCRdb copy, this immuneACCESS table keeps in-frame sequences only and misses some clones. Where compared with another copy, unresolved V genes explain less than half of these, and the others have no known cause. V, J and clone size are taken as reported in that table, and D and trimming were inferred from the DNA itself. The sample table shows 540,000 or so clones, and about 89% are seen once. Of the sample, around 7.8% falls within the top ten clones.

Trimmed from V: 5 bases; trimmed from J: 4 bases; junction bases lacking a gene match: 4. The CDR3 runs 13 amino acids, cysteine and phenylalanine included. CDR3 DNA only is kept here, 39 bases in frame from base 1. The germline V gene provides CDR1 SNHLY and CDR2 FYNNEI. At one collaborating source in Seattle, patients were enrolled during active infection and were followed longitudinally through the course of disease. Whole blood was collected in K2EDTA tubes by collaborating institutions according to the institutions' own protocols. Collaborator samples were shipped for TCRbeta analysis as frozen whole blood, isolated PBMCs, or DNA extracted from either sample type. What the work shows at the level of the full study, not this receptor alone: The amount of clinical and demographic metadata varied by source and participant and was provided uncurated.

About this clone itself: Its antigen is not yet known. Base qualities were left out, and no much larger clone turns up one base away.

The sequence links TRBV2 to TRBJ1-1; a stretch of 7 junction bases matches TRBD1. The receptor comes from a woman aged 45-60 years with COVID-19, enrolled during active disease. The sequenced sample was peripheral blood. The sequence in DNA is TGTGCCAGCAGTCCGACAGGGCTCACTGAAGCTTTCTTT. Its protein product is CASSPTGLTEAFF.